This T cell receptor (beta chain) was profiled in a study of cytomegalovirus exposure and HLA in healthy donors. Study-level findings and limits: In a later analysis, about 17,000 TCR beta sequences were associated with HLA alleles at 0.05 false discovery rate. HLA-A and HLA-B allele assignments for most subjects were reportedly predicted accurately using TCR beta sequences. Follow-up analysis found HLA locus-dependent TCR association rates, highest for DRB1 and lowest for HLA-C. Presence/absence analyses treated sequencing depth as roughly uniform across donors.

This clone was observed a few times. Its target is unknown. Germline V gives CDR1 SGHNT, CDR2 YYREEE (reference sequence). The ends lost 4 bases at V and 9 bases at J; junction bases unmatched: 10. The length of the CDR3 is 16 residues. This PCR relied on a set of 60 Vbeta primers and 13 Jbeta primers. Here immunoSEQ multiplex PCR was the method, and the copy in TCRdb shows in-frame clones only, minus some. The table has about 190,000 clones, 80% to 85% seen once. The sample comprised PBMCs. The origin of this receptor is a woman aged 25 to 45 in good health and CMV-seronegative. The rearrangement links TRBV5-4 to TRBJ1-6; 10 nucleotides align to TRBD1. In nucleotides, the CDR3 is TGTGCCAGCAGCGACGCGACAGGGGGCGTGAGTTCACCCCTCCACTTT. Translation gives CASSDATGGVSSPLHF. Looking up the rest from reference TRBV5-4 and TRBJ1-6 gives the full variable domain: ETGVTQSPTHLIKTRGQQVTLRCSSQSGHNTVSWYQQALGQGPQFIFQYYREEENGRGNFPPRFSGLQFPNYSSELNVNALELDDSALYLCASSDATGGVSSPLHFGNGTRLTVT.